This T cell receptor beta chain comes out of a study of cytomegalovirus exposure and HLA in healthy donors (dated by TCRdb to about 2017). With regard to the full study: According to an earlier analysis of 587 of the donors, about 179 million T cells yielded 95 million to 140 million unique TCR beta sequences and less than 300 Gb of sequence data. Roughly 300 gigabases of sequencing data and roughly 90 million unique TCR sequences were included in an early release covering about 600 HLA-typed donors. The genetic ancestry cluster associated with self-reported Caucasian donors included approximately 85% of the 398 genotyped donors. The study aimed to test whether cataloging public T cell receptors could reveal signatures of past pathogen exposure. The study profiled the T cell repertoires of about 720 subjects by immunosequencing and related them to cytomegalovirus serostatus. Along with the approximately 650-subject first cohort, a separate validation cohort of about 110 different subjects was used. To predict cytomegalovirus infection status, the study brought together high-throughput TCR immunosequencing, statistical association of individual TCRs with disease status, and machine learning. A later analysis re-analyzed previously published TCR beta repertoires from 660 or so donors and added high-resolution HLA genotyping to study TCR occurrence patterns. In the later analysis, no new phenotypic data were used to find candidate immune exposures; instead, reliance was placed on TCR beta sequences and their occurrence across donors. An earlier analysis of 587 of the donors used high-throughput TCR beta sequencing to judge whether each TCR beta V gene segment behaved as functional or pseudogenic. Donor age, sex, ethnicity and CMV serostatus were compiled alongside the repertoire data. Genome-wide SNP genotypes for about 65% of the 666 donors were used in a later genetic analysis, which treated that subset as a discovery cohort. Every discovery cohort repertoire had been produced on one sequencing platform. Both class I and class II loci were covered by HLA typing, at four-digit resolution. Typing coverage differed by locus: A, B, C, DRB1 and DQB1 were typed in about 629-640 donors, DQA1 in about 500, DPA1 in nearly 610, and DPB1 in 472. Four to six DR-DQ haplotypes were handled as single units for association and clustering, since linkage in the cohort was strong. On average, 235,054 unique TCR beta nucleotide sequences were sequenced per donor among roughly 430 genotyped donors of the cohort, with around 19% of those sequences being non-productive. What the research found in general, with its limitations: A further reported finding was that TCR beta sequences accurately predicted the HLA-A and HLA-B alleles for most subjects in the first cohort. Because HLA typing was missing for some donors at each locus, association tests included only the typed subset. A later analysis found that most CMV-associated TCR beta chains appeared HLA-restricted, with HLA associations seemingly driven largely by CMV exposure. Assigning TCR associations to individual alleles was difficult when HLA alleles, especially DR and DQ, strongly co-occurred. The authors suggested that the approach could potentially be generalized to other disease states and immunological phenotypes. A later genetic analysis reported fewer N-insertions in productive TCRs among donors in an Asian-associated ancestry cluster than the roughly 700-donor mean. A later genetic analysis associated a missense DCLRE1C variant with V-gene and J-gene trimming of TCR beta chains, and an independent cohort replicated the association. According to a later analysis, TCR association rates differed among HLA loci, with DRB1 alleles showing the most associated TCRs and HLA-C alleles showing the fewest. An earlier analysis of some 560 of the donors showed that most TCR beta V segments appeared in productive rearrangements either about 87% or about 30% of the time, which broadly matched IMGT annotations. CMV serostatus was the only immune exposure information available for the cohort. Across donors, most TCR sequences were observed very rarely, whereas some public TCRs were present in many individuals. In a later analysis, 16,951 TCR beta sequences were associated with specific HLA alleles at a false discovery rate of 0.05. A few of the identified cytomegalovirus-associated TCR beta chains were confirmed in vitro to be specific for cytomegalovirus antigens. Roughly 17 rarely observed V segments, including chromosome 9 orphons, were excluded from the earlier analysis of just under 600 of the donors because counts were too low. Sequencing depth was assumed to be roughly uniform across donors in the presence/absence analyses, though that assumption may not hold. Only TCR beta chains were sequenced in this cohort, and the absence of alpha or paired-chain data limited detectable features. The classifier was reported to diagnose cytomegalovirus status with high specificity and sensitivity in both the original and validation cohorts. Correlated functional status among segregating V segments might be attributable to linkage disequilibrium, but an unknown experimental factor could not be ruled out. The study gave a list of about 170 TCR beta chains associated with cytomegalovirus. The 87-base-pair reads could not distinguish some IMGT-functional V segments, including TRBV6-2 and TRBV6-3, so those segments were excluded. Several of the top co-occurrence clusters appeared to be linked to parvovirus B19, influenza, CMV and Epstein-Barr virus, according to a later analysis. A later analysis found that HLA-associated TCR beta chains were more clonally expanded and had lower generation probabilities than equally common non-associated chains. A group of highly shared sequence variants was considered likely to be a technical artifact of the sequencing pipeline.

Receptor amplification or capture employed the immunoSEQ multiplex PCR assay. The multiplex PCR relied on a mix of 60 forward primers for TCR Vbeta segments and 13 reverse primers for TCR Jbeta segments. Amplification of the CDR3 region of rearranged TCR beta genes was performed with a multiplex PCR assay on genomic DNA. Amplified TCR beta libraries were sequenced as 87-base-pair reads on the Illumina HiSeq System. Processing in the source paper ran as follows. A later analysis tallied tens of millions of unique TCR beta chains across the 666 repertoires, and approximately 12 million of those chains were shared by two or more donors. To remove PCR and sequencing errors, raw reads were error-corrected and collapsed into unique sequences using a nearest-neighbor algorithm that merged closely related sequences. Alignment of CDR3 sequences to IMGT reference sequences was used to assign V, D and J gene segments. For a sequence to be retained, at least a six-nucleotide match to both a V gene segment and a J gene segment was required. Rearrangements were classified as productive when the CDR3 lacked stop codons and remained in frame with V and J, and all other rearrangements were classified as non-productive. Following IMGT convention, CDR3 was defined as the stretch from the second conserved V-encoded cysteine up to the conserved J-encoded phenylalanine. In an earlier analysis of just under 600 of the donors, sequences lacking an unambiguous match to a single V gene segment were excluded. In an earlier analysis of roughly 600 of the donors, a V segment was called functional when productive rearrangements were above 56.7%, and segregating when the standard deviation between donors exceeded 5%. A statistical classification framework was developed to diagnose cytomegalovirus status using the catalog of TCR beta chain sequences. In a later analysis, TCR nucleotide sequences were compared against IMGT/GENE-DB human TR gene sequences so that V and J genes could be assigned. A later analysis assigned CDR3 sequences and most-parsimonious VDJ recombination scenarios with the TCRdist pipeline. A later analysis defined each TCR beta chain by its CDR3 amino acid sequence plus V-gene family, and excluded reads lacking a unique V-gene family. In a later analysis, 450 to 600 highly shared, low-generation-probability nucleotide sequences were removed to address suspected cross-contamination and a sequencing artifact. In a later analysis, a clonal expansion index was calculated for each public chain from normalized within-repertoire ranks of inferred template counts. Generation probabilities in a later analysis came from a VDJ recombination model fitted to out-of-frame rearrangements, and those results were checked against IGoR. Hypergeometric tests were used in a later analysis to score TCR-TCR, TCR-HLA and TCR-CMV co-occurrence, with a repertoire-size bias correction applied to the TCR pairs. In a later analysis, false discovery rates were estimated by permuting HLA or CMV assignments 20 times. In a later analysis, co-occurring TCRs were grouped with DBSCAN, and TCRdist sequence similarity was added when clustering was performed within HLA-allele-positive subsets. Repertoires with fewer than 30,000 or more than 120,000 public chains, plus five repertoires with anomalous nucleotide sharing, were excluded from co-occurrence clustering. The table comes from immuneACCESS by way of TCRdb, which keeps in-frame sequences with V and J called. Part of the clones is missing from these tables; in studies checked, under half for an unresolved V gene and the rest for unknown reasons. Clone size and the V and J calls come from that table; the DNA yielded D and trimming. Here the sample has around 140,000 clones; 78% occur a single time. The leading ten clones occupy around 2.9% of the sample.

In total, 666 healthy bone marrow donors made up the cohort. At the time of sampling, every cohort member was nominally healthy, though immune exposures that went unrecorded were likely present. The donor tested CMV seronegative and was one of the 352 seronegative cohort members. Each donor provided a peripheral blood sample, and peripheral blood mononuclear cells were used for TCR beta sequencing. The Qiagen DNeasy Blood Extraction Kit was used to extract genomic DNA from the blood cell samples. CDR3 length: 18 amino acids, cysteine to phenylalanine. The CDR3 DNA has 54 bases and is translated from base 1. The junction shows trimming of 4 bases on V and 4 bases on J, and the gene matches do not reach 19 bases of it. From a lookup of the germline V gene, CDR1 and CDR2 are LGHNA and YNFKEQ. For this clone: Which antigen it targets is not known. Per-nucleotide qualities are absent, and no much larger clonotype sits a single base away.

This clonotype was sampled from a female donor in good health and CMV-seronegative. The chain links TRBV4-2 with TRBJ2-7; the central 7 bases match TRBD1. The sample consisted of PBMCs. The CDR3 protein sequence reads: CASSRHMTGPSGHYEQYF. The sequence in DNA is TGTGCCAGCAGCCGCCATATGACAGGGCCATCGGGACATTACGAGCAGTACTTC.